This is a list of T cell receptor beta chains from one sample in a study of T cell responses to AZD1222 COVID-19 vaccine. Here immunoSEQ multiplex PCR was the method, and the copy in TCRdb shows in-frame clones only, minus some. The sample lists 150,000 or so clones, about 88% occurring once. Sequenced material: peripheral blood, taken on day 0 of AZD1222 vaccination. These receptor sequences come from an adult in good health. CDR3s include the opening cysteine and the closing phenylalanine or tryptophan. Fields, in order: V gene, D gene, J gene, clone size, CDR3 protein, CDR3 DNA. The D gene is left open where the match is weak. Some rows have no size entry. The others give once, few or many, or a class for an expanded clone.

>TRBV27|.|TRBJ1-1|.
CASSPYLGQSGTEAFF
TGTGCCAGCAGTCCCTACCTCGGACAGTCGGGGACTGAAGCTTTCTTT
>TRBV2|TRBD2|TRBJ2-3|.
CASRKTLAGYTDTQYF
TGTGCCAGCAGGAAGACACTAGCGGGGTACACAGATACGCAGTATTTT
>TRBV5-8|TRBD1|TRBJ1-5|.
CASSRDRGNQPQHF
TGTGCCAGCAGCCGGGACAGGGGTAATCAGCCCCAGCATTTT
>TRBV9|TRBD2|TRBJ2-1|.
CASSVRTSSYEQFF
TGTGCCAGCAGCGTCAGGACTAGTAGTTATGAGCAGTTCTTC
>TRBV15|TRBD1|TRBJ2-5|.
CATSRNRGRDLGSGETQYF
TGTGCCACCAGCAGAAACAGGGGCCGTGACCTTGGGAGTGGGGAGACCCAGTACTTC
>TRBV18|.|TRBJ1-1|.
CASSPPGTTEAFF
TGTGCCAGCTCACCCCCTGGGACCACTGAAGCTTTCTTT
>TRBV18|TRBD1|TRBJ1-1|.
CASSPDRGRMNTEAFF
TGTGCCAGCTCACCGGACAGGGGGAGAATGAACACTGAAGCTTTCTTT
>TRBV5-1|.|TRBJ2-7|.
CASSLRGLGAEEQYF
TGCGCCAGCAGCTTGCGGGGGCTAGGGGCGGAGGAGCAGTACTTC
>TRBV12-5|.|TRBJ1-3|few
CASGLVLVTESSGNTIYF
TGTGCTAGTGGTTTGGTACTGGTGACAGAGAGCTCTGGAAACACCATATATTTT
>TRBV5-1|.|TRBJ2-3|.
CASSKFARNGGGDTQYF
TGCGCCAGCAGCAAATTCGCTCGCAACGGGGGCGGGGATACGCAGTATTTT
>TRBV5-1|TRBD1|TRBJ1-5|once
CASSLLQGPDQPQHF
TGCGCCAGCAGCTTATTACAGGGGCCTGATCAGCCCCAGCATTTT
>TRBV19|.|TRBJ2-1|few
CASSIARENEQFF
TGTGCCAGTAGTATTGCCAGGGAAAATGAGCAGTTCTTC
>TRBV5-6|.|TRBJ1-5|.
CASSLRTRPGQPQHF
TGTGCCAGCAGCTTGAGAACCAGGCCGGGACAGCCCCAGCATTTT
>TRBV24-1|TRBD2|TRBJ2-2|.
CATSDNSGRFYTGELFF
TGTGCCACCAGTGACAATAGCGGGAGATTTTACACCGGGGAGCTGTTTTTT
>TRBV30|.|TRBJ1-2|.
CAWSVGGWSGYTF
TGTGCCTGGAGTGTAGGGGGATGGAGCGGCTACACCTTC
>TRBV6-1|.|TRBJ2-1|few
CASSEARVQRRQFF
TGTGCCAGCAGTGAAGCTAGGGTCCAGCGCAGGCAGTTCTTC
>TRBV10-2|.|TRBJ1-1|.
CASSESRVGNTEAFF
TGCGCCAGCAGTGAGTCTAGGGTAGGAAACACTGAAGCTTTCTTT
>TRBV6-6|.|TRBJ1-1|once
CASSFRRNTEAFF
TGTGCCAGCAGTTTCCGGAGAAACACTGAAGCTTTCTTT
>TRBV2|.|TRBJ2-2|few
CASTSIGGDTGELFF
TGTGCCAGCACTTCGATAGGGGGGGACACCGGGGAGCTGTTTTTT
>TRBV4-1|.|TRBJ2-5|.
CASSQVFNGETQYF
TGCGCCAGCAGCCAAGTCTTTAACGGAGAGACCCAGTACTTC
>TRBV4-1|.|TRBJ2-3|.
CASSPRLPRSTDTQYF
TGCGCCAGCAGCCCCAGACTACCCAGAAGCACAGATACGCAGTATTTT
>TRBV27|.|TRBJ1-4|.
CASSDYTGEEKLFF
TGTGCCAGCAGTGATTATACAGGAGAGGAAAAACTGTTTTTT
>TRBV5-5|TRBD2|TRBJ2-2|.
CASSVGLAGMNTGELFF
TGTGCCAGCAGCGTGGGACTAGCGGGGATGAACACCGGGGAGCTGTTTTTT
>TRBV5-1|.|TRBJ1-6|.
CASQMGGPGNSPLHF
TGCGCCAGCCAAATGGGGGGGCCGGGTAATTCACCCCTCCACTTT
>TRBV10-2|.|TRBJ2-3|.
CASRRVRGDTQYF
TGCGCCAGCAGGCGGGTGCGGGGTGATACGCAGTATTTT
>TRBV19|TRBD1|TRBJ1-1|.
CASSLGTGPMNTEAFF
TGTGCCAGTAGTCTCGGGACAGGGCCCATGAACACTGAAGCTTTCTTT
>TRBV9|TRBD1|TRBJ1-1|.
CASSSGTGKRDTEAFF
TGTGCCAGCAGCTCCGGGACAGGGAAGCGGGACACTGAAGCTTTCTTT
>TRBV28|.|TRBJ1-5|.
CASTEGEQPQHF
TGTGCCAGCACCGAGGGGGAACAGCCCCAGCATTTT
>TRBV30|.|TRBJ2-7|.
CAWQGLYEQYF
TGTGCCTGGCAGGGGTTATACGAGCAGTACTTC
>TRBV5-4|.|TRBJ1-4|.
CASSLGGATNEKLFF
TGTGCCAGCAGCCTGGGGGGAGCAACTAATGAAAAACTGTTTTTT
>TRBV5-8|TRBD2|TRBJ2-5|.
CASSHGTSGETQYF
TGTGCCAGCAGCCACGGGACTAGCGGGGAGACCCAGTACTTC
>TRBV9|.|TRBJ1-1|.
CASSVDAGLRGTEAFF
TGTGCCAGCAGCGTAGATGCAGGGCTACGGGGCACTGAAGCTTTCTTT
>TRBV2|.|TRBJ2-7|.
CASIPSGSPYEQYF
TGTGCCAGCATCCCCTCTGGGTCCCCCTACGAGCAGTACTTC
>TRBV29-1|.|TRBJ2-7|.
CSVGRGEPYEQYF
TGCAGCGTTGGCAGGGGCGAACCCTACGAGCAGTACTTC
>TRBV27|TRBD1|TRBJ1-6|.
CASRGGQKTYSPLHF
TGTGCCAGCAGGGGGGGACAGAAGACCTATTCACCCCTCCACTTT